These T cell receptor beta chains were read from a single sample in a study of control samples from healthy donors and cancer patients. Profiled with immunoSEQ multiplex PCR; TCRdb holds only in-frame clones, not every one. The table lists 150,000 to 200,000 clones, 90% to 95% of them singletons. Input material: blood. Receptors were obtained from a woman aged 40 to 49 in good health. Both conserved end residues are part of each CDR3. Each record gives: J gene, clone size, V gene, D gene, CDR3 DNA, CDR3 protein. D genes are given only for firm matches. Size tells how often a clone was seen (once, few, many) or the class of an expanded clone, and some rows leave it out.

J gene: TRBJ1-1; clone size: .; V gene: TRBV19; D gene: TRBD1; CDR3 DNA: TGTGCCAGTAGCCCCGGGACAGGGACTGCGAACACTGAAGCTTTCTTT; CDR3 protein: CASSPGTGTANTEAFF
J gene: TRBJ1-2; clone size: .; V gene: TRBV10-2; D gene: TRBD1; CDR3 DNA: TGCGCCAGCAGTGGACAGGGAGTGGGCATTAACTATGGCTACACCTTC; CDR3 protein: CASSGQGVGINYGYTF
J gene: TRBJ2-2; clone size: .; V gene: TRBV10-1; D gene: TRBD2; CDR3 DNA: TGCGCCAGCAGTTCAAAGCGGGACCCTAACACCGGGGAGCTGTTTTTT; CDR3 protein: CASSSKRDPNTGELFF
J gene: TRBJ1-2; clone size: .; V gene: TRBV6-1; D gene: .; CDR3 DNA: TGTGCCAGCAGTGAGGGCCTAGGCGCGGCCGGCTACACCTTC; CDR3 protein: CASSEGLGAAGYTF
J gene: TRBJ2-2; clone size: .; V gene: TRBV19; D gene: .; CDR3 DNA: TGTGCCAGTACGGCACGGGCCAACACCGGGGAGCTGTTTTTT; CDR3 protein: CASTARANTGELFF
J gene: TRBJ2-1; clone size: .; V gene: TRBV7-3; D gene: TRBD1; CDR3 DNA: TGTGCCAGCAGTTACGGCGGACAGGGTTCCGCTGAGCAGTTCTTC; CDR3 protein: CASSYGGQGSAEQFF
J gene: TRBJ2-1; clone size: .; V gene: TRBV12-3/TRBV12-4; D gene: .; CDR3 DNA: TGTGCCAGCAGTTCCGGGCGTGCCAATGAGCAGTTCTTC; CDR3 protein: CASSSGRANEQFF
J gene: TRBJ1-6; clone size: .; V gene: TRBV30; D gene: .; CDR3 DNA: TGTGCCTGGAGTGGGCAGGGCGGATCACCCCTCCACTTT; CDR3 protein: CAWSGQGGSPLHF
J gene: TRBJ2-7; clone size: .; V gene: TRBV7-2; D gene: TRBD1; CDR3 DNA: TGTGCCAGCAGCCTACAGGGGTTAGGGGAGCAGTACTTC; CDR3 protein: CASSLQGLGEQYF
J gene: TRBJ1-2; clone size: once; V gene: TRBV29-1; D gene: .; CDR3 DNA: TGCAGCGTTGAAGTAGAGTGGGGTCGGGGCTATGGCTACACCTTC; CDR3 protein: CSVEVEWGRGYGYTF
J gene: TRBJ1-2; clone size: .; V gene: TRBV15; D gene: TRBD1; CDR3 DNA: TGTGCCACCAGCAGAGAGGCGGGCAGGGGGTACGGCTACACCTTC; CDR3 protein: CATSREAGRGYGYTF
J gene: TRBJ1-4; clone size: .; V gene: TRBV5-5; D gene: .; CDR3 DNA: TGTGCCAGCAGCTCCAGCGGCCCGAGTAATGAAAAACTGTTTTTT; CDR3 protein: CASSSSGPSNEKLFF
J gene: TRBJ2-5; clone size: .; V gene: TRBV5-1; D gene: TRBD1; CDR3 DNA: TGCGCCAGCAGCTTGGCCGGGACAGATCAAGAGACCCAGTACTTC; CDR3 protein: CASSLAGTDQETQYF
J gene: TRBJ1-5; clone size: .; V gene: TRBV10-3; D gene: .; CDR3 DNA: TGTGCCATCAGCCAGACAGGAAATCAGCCCCAGCATTTT; CDR3 protein: CAISQTGNQPQHF
J gene: TRBJ1-5; clone size: .; V gene: TRBV19; D gene: TRBD1; CDR3 DNA: TGTGCCAGTAGTTCCGGGACAGGGGCGTCAACGAGCAATCAGCCCCAGCATTTT; CDR3 protein: CASSSGTGASTSNQPQHF
J gene: TRBJ2-1; clone size: .; V gene: TRBV6-2/TRBV6-3; D gene: TRBD2; CDR3 DNA: TGTGCCAGCAGTTACGGGGCGGGAGGTGACTCCTACAATGAGCAGTTCTTC; CDR3 protein: CASSYGAGGDSYNEQFF
J gene: TRBJ2-3; clone size: .; V gene: TRBV24-1; D gene: .; CDR3 DNA: TGTGCCACCGCCTCAGGCGGGACTAGCACAGATACGCAGTATTTT; CDR3 protein: CATASGGTSTDTQYF
J gene: TRBJ2-7; clone size: .; V gene: TRBV5-1; D gene: TRBD2; CDR3 DNA: TGCGCCAGCAGCTTGGAGCGGGGGGCCTACGAGCAGTACTTC; CDR3 protein: CASSLERGAYEQYF
J gene: TRBJ2-5; clone size: .; V gene: TRBV11-3; D gene: TRBD2; CDR3 DNA: TGTGCCAGCAGCGTACAATCTAGCGGATCAGAGACCCAGTACTTC; CDR3 protein: CASSVQSSGSETQYF
J gene: TRBJ2-3; clone size: .; V gene: TRBV9; D gene: TRBD2; CDR3 DNA: TGTGCCAGCAGCGTAGTTCTGGGGGGGGCAGATACGCAGTATTTT; CDR3 protein: CASSVVLGGADTQYF
J gene: TRBJ1-4; clone size: once; V gene: TRBV7-2; D gene: .; CDR3 DNA: TGTGCCAGCAGCTTAGCAGGGTTTTCACTGTTTTTT; CDR3 protein: CASSLAGFSLFF
J gene: TRBJ1-1; clone size: .; V gene: TRBV15; D gene: .; CDR3 DNA: TGTGCCACCAGCAGAAGAGGGGGGGGCCGGGCCAACACTGAAGCTTTCTTT; CDR3 protein: CATSRRGGGRANTEAFF
J gene: TRBJ2-3; clone size: .; V gene: TRBV19; D gene: TRBD2; CDR3 DNA: TGTGCCAGTACCCTCAGCGGGGGAGGAGATACGCAGTATTTT; CDR3 protein: CASTLSGGGDTQYF
J gene: TRBJ2-2; clone size: .; V gene: TRBV3-1/TRBV3-2; D gene: TRBD2; CDR3 DNA: TGTGCCAGCAGCCCGGGGGGGGGCAACACCGGGGAGCTGTTTTTT; CDR3 protein: CASSPGGGNTGELFF
J gene: TRBJ1-6; clone size: .; V gene: TRBV7-8; D gene: .; CDR3 DNA: TGTGCCAGCAGCTTAGCGCAGGGTGGTAATTCACCCCTCCACTTT; CDR3 protein: CASSLAQGGNSPLHF
J gene: TRBJ2-2; clone size: .; V gene: TRBV7-6; D gene: TRBD2; CDR3 DNA: TGTGCCAGCAGCTCTTTGACTAGCGGGGTAAACACCGGGGAGCTGTTTTTT; CDR3 protein: CASSSLTSGVNTGELFF
J gene: TRBJ2-3; clone size: .; V gene: TRBV9; D gene: TRBD1; CDR3 DNA: TGTGCCAGCAGCGCGGGACAGGGGGTTTTATTTGGGACAGATACGCAGTATTTT; CDR3 protein: CASSAGQGVLFGTDTQYF
J gene: TRBJ1-4; clone size: once; V gene: TRBV7-9; D gene: .; CDR3 DNA: TGTGCCAGCGCCTTAGGGGGTTTAGATGAAAAACTGTTTTTT; CDR3 protein: CASALGGLDEKLFF
J gene: TRBJ1-1; clone size: once; V gene: TRBV5-4; D gene: .; CDR3 DNA: TGTGCCAGCAGCTCCCAGATCACTGAAGCTTTCTTT; CDR3 protein: CASSSQITEAFF
J gene: TRBJ2-2; clone size: .; V gene: TRBV4-3; D gene: TRBD2; CDR3 DNA: TGCGCCAGCAGCCAAGACTCTCCGGGACTAGCGGACAACACCGGGGAGCTGTTTTTT; CDR3 protein: CASSQDSPGLADNTGELFF
J gene: TRBJ1-1; clone size: .; V gene: TRBV5-1; D gene: TRBD1; CDR3 DNA: TGCGCCAGCAGCTTGGGGGGGGCAGGGGGAGGTGGCACTGAAGCTTTCTTT; CDR3 protein: CASSLGGAGGGGTEAFF
J gene: TRBJ1-1; clone size: .; V gene: TRBV13; D gene: .; CDR3 DNA: TGTGCCAGCAGCTTCGGGCGGGGAGAAGCTTTCTTT; CDR3 protein: CASSFGRGEAFF
J gene: TRBJ2-3; clone size: .; V gene: TRBV10-3; D gene: .; CDR3 DNA: TGTGCCATCAGTGAGTCGGGGGAAAGGGCAGATACGCAGTATTTT; CDR3 protein: CAISESGERADTQYF
J gene: TRBJ1-1; clone size: .; V gene: TRBV11-2; D gene: .; CDR3 DNA: TGTGCCAGCAGCTTAGACCGTTTACTAACTGAAGCTTTCTTT; CDR3 protein: CASSLDRLLTEAFF
J gene: TRBJ1-2; clone size: .; V gene: TRBV3-1/TRBV3-2; D gene: .; CDR3 DNA: TGTGCCAGCCATTTTTCAGGGGAAGACCGTGACTACACCTTC; CDR3 protein: CASHFSGEDRDYTF
J gene: TRBJ1-1; clone size: .; V gene: TRBV29-1; D gene: .; CDR3 DNA: TGCAGCGGGTCGACCGGAGGGAACACTGAAGCTTTCTTT; CDR3 protein: CSGSTGGNTEAFF
J gene: TRBJ1-2; clone size: .; V gene: TRBV12-3/TRBV12-4; D gene: TRBD1; CDR3 DNA: TGTGCCAGCAGTTTGACAGGGCCCTATGGCTACACCTTC; CDR3 protein: CASSLTGPYGYTF
J gene: TRBJ1-3; clone size: .; V gene: TRBV6-5; D gene: TRBD1; CDR3 DNA: TGTGCCAGCAGTTACGGACAGGGTCTTTCTGGAAACACCATATATTTT; CDR3 protein: CASSYGQGLSGNTIYF
J gene: TRBJ1-4; clone size: .; V gene: TRBV6-6; D gene: .; CDR3 DNA: TGTGCCAGCAGTTACTCGGGTGAAAAACTGTTTTTT; CDR3 protein: CASSYSGEKLFF
J gene: TRBJ2-2; clone size: once; V gene: TRBV2; D gene: TRBD2; CDR3 DNA: TGTGCCAGCAGTGAAGCGGGGGGGTCGAACACCGGGGAGCTGTTTTTT; CDR3 protein: CASSEAGGSNTGELFF
J gene: TRBJ1-2; clone size: .; V gene: TRBV3-1/TRBV3-2; D gene: .; CDR3 DNA: TGTGCCAGCAGCCAAGACCATTCAGTGGGGGGCGGCTACACCTTC; CDR3 protein: CASSQDHSVGGGYTF
J gene: TRBJ1-5; clone size: .; V gene: TRBV12-5; D gene: .; CDR3 DNA: TGTGCTAGTGGTTTGACACGACCCTCAGGGATTTTATACAATCAGCCCCAGCATTTT; CDR3 protein: CASGLTRPSGILYNQPQHF